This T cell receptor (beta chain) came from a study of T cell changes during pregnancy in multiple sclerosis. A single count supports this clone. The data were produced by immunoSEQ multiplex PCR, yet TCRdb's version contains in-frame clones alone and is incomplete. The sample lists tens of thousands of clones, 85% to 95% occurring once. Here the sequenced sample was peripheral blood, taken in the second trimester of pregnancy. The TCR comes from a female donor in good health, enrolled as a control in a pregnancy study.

The CDR3 DNA follows: TGCGCCAGCAGCCAAGATCCAGGGAACACCGGGGAGCTGTTTTTT. Translation: CASSQDPGNTGELFF. This chain connects TRBV4-3 to TRBJ2-2; D is unresolved. CDR3 length equals 15 residues. The germline V gene has CDR1 LGHNA and CDR2 YSLEER. V was shortened by 0 bases and J by 1 base, with 6 bases between the two germline ends.